This TCR beta chain stems from a study of regulatory T cells in long-lasting Graves disease. Germline CDR1 reads DFQATT; CDR2 reads SNEGSKA (reference sequence). CDR3 size: 12 residues. V dropped 4 bases and J dropped 4 bases, with 8 bases sitting between them. This clonotype was seen many times. Its cognate antigen is unknown. Time point defined: newly diagnosed GD, antithyroid drugs for less than 3 months. RNA isolated from PBMCs was used to make the TCR library. Notes on the study in general: Newly diagnosed Graves' patients exceeded persistent ones in TCR diversity.

Library construction for TCR beta used iRepertoire HTBI primers and Arm-PCR of CDR3 regions. TCRdb fed the multiplex PCR reads into MiXCR, producing one record per CDR3 protein. The sample has some 340,000 distinct CDR3 sequences; around 11% are singletons. The sample also formed part of further work on T cells in Graves' hyperthyroidism and ophthalmopathy.

The receptor comes from a woman younger than 30 with Graves disease. This chain joins TRBV20-1 and TRBJ1-5, with D unclear. The source material was peripheral blood mononuclear cells (PBMCs), sampled at new diagnosis, from a patient treated with antithyroid drugs. CDR3 nucleotide sequence: TGCAGTGCTACAGAGGGAAATCAGCCCCAGCATTTT. This codes for CSATEGNQPQHF.